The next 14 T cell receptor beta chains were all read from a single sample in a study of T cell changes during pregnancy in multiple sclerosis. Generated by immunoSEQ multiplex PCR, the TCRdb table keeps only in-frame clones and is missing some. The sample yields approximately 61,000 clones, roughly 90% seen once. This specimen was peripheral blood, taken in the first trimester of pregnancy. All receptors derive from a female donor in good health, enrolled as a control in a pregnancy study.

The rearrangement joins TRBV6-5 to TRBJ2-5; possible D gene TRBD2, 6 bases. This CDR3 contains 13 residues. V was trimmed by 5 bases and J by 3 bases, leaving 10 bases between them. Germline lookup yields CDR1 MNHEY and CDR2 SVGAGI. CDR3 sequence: CASSPQREETQYF. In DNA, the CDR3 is TGTGCCAGCAGTCCGCAGCGGGAAGAGACCCAGTACTTC.

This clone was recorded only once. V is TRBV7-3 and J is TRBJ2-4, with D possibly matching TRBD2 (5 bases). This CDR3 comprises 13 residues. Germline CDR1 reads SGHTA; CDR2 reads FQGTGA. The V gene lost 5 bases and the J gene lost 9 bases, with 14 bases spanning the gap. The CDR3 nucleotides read TGTGCCAGCAGCAGGGAGCAGGAGAGCATTCAGTACTTC. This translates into CASSREQESIQYF. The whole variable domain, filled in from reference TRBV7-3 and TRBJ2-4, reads GAGVSQTPSNKVTEKGKYVELRCDPISGHTALYWYRQSLGQGPEFLIYFQGTGAADDSGLPNDRFFAVRPEGSVSTLKIQRTERGDSAVYLCASSREQESIQYFGAGTRLSVL.

The CDR3, as DNA: TGTGCCAGTAGTCCCCGACCGGGGGGGGCCGTGCAGCCCCAGCATTTT. This translates into CASSPRPGGAVQPQHF. The chain couples TRBV19 to TRBJ1-5; tentatively, D is TRBD1 (6 bases). The CDR3 spans 16 residues. Germline V CDR1 and CDR2: LNHDA, SQIVND (reference sequence). V lost 5 bases and J 7 bases, leaving 21 bases between the germline ends.

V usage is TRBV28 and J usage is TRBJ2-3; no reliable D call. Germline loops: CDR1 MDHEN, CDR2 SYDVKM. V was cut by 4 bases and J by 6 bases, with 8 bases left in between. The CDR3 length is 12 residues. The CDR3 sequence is CASSSPLDTQYF. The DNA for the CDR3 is TGTGCCAGCAGTTCCCCCCTGGATACGCAGTATTTT. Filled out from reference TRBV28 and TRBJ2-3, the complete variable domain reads DVKVTQSSRYLVKRTGEKVFLECVQDMDHENMFWYRQDPGLGLRLIYFSYDVKMKEKGDIPEGYSVSREKKERFSLILESASTNQTSMYLCASSSPLDTQYFGPGTRLTVL.

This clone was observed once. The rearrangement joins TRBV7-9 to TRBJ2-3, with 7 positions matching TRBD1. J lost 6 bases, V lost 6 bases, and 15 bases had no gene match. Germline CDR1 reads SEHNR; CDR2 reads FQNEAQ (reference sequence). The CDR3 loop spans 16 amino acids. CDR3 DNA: TGTGCCAGCAGGCCATCCCAGACAGGGTATGGGGATACGCAGTATTTT. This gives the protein CASRPSQTGYGDTQYF.

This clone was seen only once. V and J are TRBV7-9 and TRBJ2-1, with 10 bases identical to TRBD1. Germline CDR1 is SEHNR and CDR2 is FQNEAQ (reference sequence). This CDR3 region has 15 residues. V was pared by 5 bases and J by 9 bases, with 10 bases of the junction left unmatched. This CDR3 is CASSPLGTGAGEQFF. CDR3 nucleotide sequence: TGTGCCAGCAGCCCCTTAGGGACAGGGGCCGGTGAGCAGTTCTTC. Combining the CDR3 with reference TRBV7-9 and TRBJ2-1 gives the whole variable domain DTGVSQNPRHKITKRGQNVTFRCDPISEHNRLYWYRQTLGQGPEFLTYFQNEAQLEKSRLLSDRFSAERPKGSFSTLEIQRTEQGDSAMYLCASSPLGTGAGEQFFGPGTRLTVL.

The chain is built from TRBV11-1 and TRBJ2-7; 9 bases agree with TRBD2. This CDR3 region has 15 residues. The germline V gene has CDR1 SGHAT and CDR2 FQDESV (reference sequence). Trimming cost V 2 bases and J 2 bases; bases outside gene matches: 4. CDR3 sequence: CASSLLAGGPYEQYF. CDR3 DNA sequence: TGTGCCAGCAGCTTACTGGCGGGAGGGCCCTACGAGCAGTACTTC. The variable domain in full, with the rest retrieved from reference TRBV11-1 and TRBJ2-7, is EAEVAQSPRYKITEKSQAVAFWCDPISGHATLYWYRQILGQGPELLVQFQDESVVDDSQLPKDRFSAERLKGVDSTLKIQPAELGDSAMYLCASSLLAGGPYEQYFGPGTRLTVT.

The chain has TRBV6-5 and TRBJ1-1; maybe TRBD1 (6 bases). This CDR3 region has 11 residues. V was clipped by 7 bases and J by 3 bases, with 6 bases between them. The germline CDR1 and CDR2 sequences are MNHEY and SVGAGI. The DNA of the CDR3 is TGTGCCAGCAACAGGGACACTGAAGCTTTCTTT. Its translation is CASNRDTEAFF.

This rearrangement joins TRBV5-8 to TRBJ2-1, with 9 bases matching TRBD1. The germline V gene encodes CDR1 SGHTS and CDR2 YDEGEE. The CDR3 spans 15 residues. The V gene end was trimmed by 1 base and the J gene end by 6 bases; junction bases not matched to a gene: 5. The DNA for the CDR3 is TGTGCCAGCAGCTTGCCCGGGACAGGGTTCAATGAGCAGTTCTTC. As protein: CASSLPGTGFNEQFF. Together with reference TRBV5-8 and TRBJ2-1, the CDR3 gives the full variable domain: EAGVTQSPTHLIKTRGQQATLRCSPISGHTSVYWYQQALGLGLQFLLWYDEGEERNRGNFPPRFSGRQFPNYSSELNVNALELEDSALYLCASSLPGTGFNEQFFGPGTRLTVL.

CDR3: CASSEAPPRTGALAFF. The CDR3 DNA reads TGTGCCAGCAGTGAAGCGCCTCCAAGGACAGGGGCTTTGGCTTTCTTT. The chain couples TRBV2 to TRBJ1-1; 9 positions agree with TRBD1. The CDR3 is made up of 16 amino acids. V dropped 0 bases and J dropped 11; count of bases not matched to a gene: 13. Per the germline V gene, CDR1 is SNHLY and CDR2 is FYNNEI.

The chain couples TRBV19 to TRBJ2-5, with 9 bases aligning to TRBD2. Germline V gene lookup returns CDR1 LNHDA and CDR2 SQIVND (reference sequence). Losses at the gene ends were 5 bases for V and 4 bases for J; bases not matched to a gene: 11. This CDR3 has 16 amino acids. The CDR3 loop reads CASSGGLAGLGETQYF. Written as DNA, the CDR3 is TGTGCCAGTAGTGGGGGGCTAGCGGGACTGGGAGAGACCCAGTACTTC.

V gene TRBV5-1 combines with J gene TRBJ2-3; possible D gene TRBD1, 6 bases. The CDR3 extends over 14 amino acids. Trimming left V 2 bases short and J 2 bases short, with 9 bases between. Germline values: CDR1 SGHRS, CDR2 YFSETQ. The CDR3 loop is CASSLQGPTDTQYF. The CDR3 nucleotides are TGCGCCAGCAGCTTACAGGGACCCACAGATACGCAGTATTTT.

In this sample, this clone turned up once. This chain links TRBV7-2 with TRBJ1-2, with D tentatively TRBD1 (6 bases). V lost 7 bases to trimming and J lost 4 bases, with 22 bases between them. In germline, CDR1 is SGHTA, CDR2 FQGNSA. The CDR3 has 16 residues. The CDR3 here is CASTISGGQAVYGYTF. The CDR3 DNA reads TGTGCCAGCACCATTTCGGGGGGGCAGGCGGTCTATGGCTACACCTTC.

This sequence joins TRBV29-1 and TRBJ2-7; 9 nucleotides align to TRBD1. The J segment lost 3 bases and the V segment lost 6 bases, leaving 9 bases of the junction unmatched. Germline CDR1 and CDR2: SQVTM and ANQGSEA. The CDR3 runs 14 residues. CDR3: CSVRTGADFYEQYF. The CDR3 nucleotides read TGCAGCGTCCGGACAGGGGCCGACTTCTACGAGCAGTACTTC.